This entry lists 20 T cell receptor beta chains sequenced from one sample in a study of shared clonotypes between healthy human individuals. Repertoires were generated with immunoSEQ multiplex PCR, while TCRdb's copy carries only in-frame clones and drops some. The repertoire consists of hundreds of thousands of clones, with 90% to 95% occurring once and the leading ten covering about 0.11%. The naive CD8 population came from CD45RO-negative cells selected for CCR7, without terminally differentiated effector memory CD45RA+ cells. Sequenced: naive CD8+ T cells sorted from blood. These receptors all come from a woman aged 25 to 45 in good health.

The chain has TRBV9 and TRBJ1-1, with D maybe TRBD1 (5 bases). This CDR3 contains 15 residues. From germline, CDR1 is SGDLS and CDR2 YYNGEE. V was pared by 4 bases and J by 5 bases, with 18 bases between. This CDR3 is CASSPPQGTSTEAFF. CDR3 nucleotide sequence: TGTGCCAGCAGCCCACCCCAGGGTACGTCGACTGAAGCTTTCTTT.

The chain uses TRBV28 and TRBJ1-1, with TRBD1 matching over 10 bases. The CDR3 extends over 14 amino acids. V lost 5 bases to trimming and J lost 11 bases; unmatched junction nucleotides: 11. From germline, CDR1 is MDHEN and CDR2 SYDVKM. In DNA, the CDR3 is TGTGCCAGCAGTCACCAGGGACAGGGGATCGGGGCTTTCTTT. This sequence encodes CASSHQGQGIGAFF.

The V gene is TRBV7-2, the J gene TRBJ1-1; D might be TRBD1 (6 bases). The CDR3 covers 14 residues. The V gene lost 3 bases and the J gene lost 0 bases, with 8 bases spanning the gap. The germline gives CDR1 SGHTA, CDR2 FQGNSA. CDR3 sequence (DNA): TGTGCCAGCAGCTTTCACAGGGTGAACACTGAAGCTTTCTTT. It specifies CASSFHRVNTEAFF.

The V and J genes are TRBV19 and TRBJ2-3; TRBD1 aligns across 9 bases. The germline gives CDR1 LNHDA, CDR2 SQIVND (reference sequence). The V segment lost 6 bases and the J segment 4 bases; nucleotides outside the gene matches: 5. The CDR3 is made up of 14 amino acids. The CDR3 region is CASSRDRDADTQYF. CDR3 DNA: TGTGCCAGTAGCCGGGACAGGGATGCAGATACGCAGTATTTT.

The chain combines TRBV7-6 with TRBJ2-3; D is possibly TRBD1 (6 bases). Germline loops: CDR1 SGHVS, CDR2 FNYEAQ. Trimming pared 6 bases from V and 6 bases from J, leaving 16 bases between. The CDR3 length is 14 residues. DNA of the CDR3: TGTGCCAGCAGACACAATATACAGGGCGATACGCAGTATTTT. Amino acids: CASRHNIQGDTQYF. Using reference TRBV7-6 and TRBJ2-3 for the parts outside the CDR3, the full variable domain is GAGVSQSPRYKVTKRGQDVALRCDPISGHVSLYWYRQALGQGPEFLTYFNYEAQQDKSGLPNDRFSAERPEGSISTLTIQRTEQRDSAMYRCASRHNIQGDTQYFGPGTRLTVL.

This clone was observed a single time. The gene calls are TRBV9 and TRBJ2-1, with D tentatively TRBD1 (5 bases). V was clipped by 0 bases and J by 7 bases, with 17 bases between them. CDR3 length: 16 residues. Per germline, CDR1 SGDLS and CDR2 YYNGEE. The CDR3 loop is CASSVVRGSPGNEQFF. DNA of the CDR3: TGTGCCAGCAGCGTAGTAAGGGGAAGTCCCGGGAATGAGCAGTTCTTC.

CDR3 DNA sequence: TGTGCCAGCAGTTACGGACCCAGCTCCTACGAGCAGTACTTC. Protein: CASSYGPSSYEQYF. This chain uses TRBV27 with TRBJ2-5; no reliable D call. The J call may be incorrect, as the DNA end agrees better with TRBJ2-7. The CDR3 totals 14 residues. The V gene's germline CDR1 is MNHEY and CDR2 SMNVEV (reference sequence).

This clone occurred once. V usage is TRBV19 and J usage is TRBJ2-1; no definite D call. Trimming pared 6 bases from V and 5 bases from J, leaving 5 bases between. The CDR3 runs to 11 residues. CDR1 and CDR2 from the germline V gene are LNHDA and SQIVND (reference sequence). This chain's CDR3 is CASRTDNEQFF. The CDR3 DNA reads TGTGCCAGTAGAACCGACAATGAGCAGTTCTTC.

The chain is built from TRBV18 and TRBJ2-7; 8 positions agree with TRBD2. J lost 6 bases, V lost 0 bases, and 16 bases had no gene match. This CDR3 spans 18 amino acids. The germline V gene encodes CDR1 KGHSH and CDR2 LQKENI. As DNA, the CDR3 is TGTGCCAGCTCACCACCGGATGTAGCTGCGGGAGGTTGGCTCGAGCAGTACTTC. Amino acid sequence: CASSPPDVAAGGWLEQYF.

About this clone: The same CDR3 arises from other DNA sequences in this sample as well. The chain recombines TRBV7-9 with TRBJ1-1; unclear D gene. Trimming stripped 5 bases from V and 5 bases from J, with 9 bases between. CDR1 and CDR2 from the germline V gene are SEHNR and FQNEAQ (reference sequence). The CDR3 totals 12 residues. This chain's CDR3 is CASSPGPTEAFF. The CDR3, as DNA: TGTGCCAGCAGCCCTGGGCCAACTGAAGCTTTCTTT.

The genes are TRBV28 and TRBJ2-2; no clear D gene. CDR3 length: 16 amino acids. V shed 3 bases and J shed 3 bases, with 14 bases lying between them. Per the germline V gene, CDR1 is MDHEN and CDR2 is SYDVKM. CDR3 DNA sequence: TGTGCCAGCAGTTTCTTCGGGCTAGTTCACACCGGGGAGCTGTTTTTT. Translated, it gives CASSFFGLVHTGELFF.

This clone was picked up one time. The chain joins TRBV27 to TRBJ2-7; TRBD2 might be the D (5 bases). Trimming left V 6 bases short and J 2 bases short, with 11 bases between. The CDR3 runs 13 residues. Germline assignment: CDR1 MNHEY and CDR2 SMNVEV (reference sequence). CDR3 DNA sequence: TGTGCCAGCAGCAACGGGGTTCCCTACGAGCAGTACTTC. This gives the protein CASSNGVPYEQYF.

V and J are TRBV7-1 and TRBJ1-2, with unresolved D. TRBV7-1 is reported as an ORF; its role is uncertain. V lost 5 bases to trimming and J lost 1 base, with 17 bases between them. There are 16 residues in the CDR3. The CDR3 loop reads CASSPTRGRYNYGYTF. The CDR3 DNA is TGTGCCAGCAGCCCAACCCGTGGGCGGTATAACTATGGCTACACCTTC.

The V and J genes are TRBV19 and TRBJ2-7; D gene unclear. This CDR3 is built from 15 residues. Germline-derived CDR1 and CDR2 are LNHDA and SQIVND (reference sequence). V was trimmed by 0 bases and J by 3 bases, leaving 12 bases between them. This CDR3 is CASSIDSSGNYEQYF. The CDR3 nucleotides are TGTGCCAGTAGTATAGATAGCTCTGGGAACTACGAGCAGTACTTC.

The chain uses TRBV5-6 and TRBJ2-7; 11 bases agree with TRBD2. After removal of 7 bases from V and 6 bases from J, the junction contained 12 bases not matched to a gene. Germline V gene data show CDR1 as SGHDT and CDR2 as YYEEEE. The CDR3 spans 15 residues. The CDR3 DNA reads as TGTGCCAGCGGAATAGCGGGAGGGCCTCTCTCCGAGCAGTACTTC. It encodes CASGIAGGPLSEQYF.

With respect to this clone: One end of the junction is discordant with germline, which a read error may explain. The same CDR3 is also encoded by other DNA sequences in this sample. In nucleotides, the CDR3 is TGCGCCAGTAGTATTTCTCTGGGAAACTACGAGCAGTACTTC. This encodes CASSISLGNYEQYF. This chain links TRBV19 with TRBJ2-7; the D is unclear. CDR1 is LNHDA, CDR2 SQIVND, per germline (reference sequence). There are 14 residues in the CDR3. The entire variable domain, with the rest obtained from reference TRBV19 and TRBJ2-7, is as follows: DGGITQSPKYLFRKEGQNVTLSCEQNLNHDAMYWYRQDPGQGLRLIYYSQIVNDFQKGDIAEGYSVSREKKESFPLTVTSAQKNPTAFYLCASSISLGNYEQYFGPGTRLTVT.

The chain's CDR3 is CASSPGKYQPQHF. DNA for the CDR3: TGTGCCTCTTCCCCCGGGAAGTACCAGCCCCAGCATTTT. The gene calls are TRBV27 and TRBJ1-5; D is uncertain. CDR3 length: 13 residues. The ends were cut back, 11 bases at V and 7 bases at J, with 18 bases in the middle. From germline, CDR1 is MNHEY and CDR2 SMNVEV (reference sequence).

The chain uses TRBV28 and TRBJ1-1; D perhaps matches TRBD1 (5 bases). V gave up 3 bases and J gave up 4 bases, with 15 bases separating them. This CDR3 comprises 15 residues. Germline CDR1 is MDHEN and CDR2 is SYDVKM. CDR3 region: CASSLGVRISTEAFF. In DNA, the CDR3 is TGTGCCAGCAGTTTGGGGGTAAGGATAAGCACTGAAGCTTTCTTT.

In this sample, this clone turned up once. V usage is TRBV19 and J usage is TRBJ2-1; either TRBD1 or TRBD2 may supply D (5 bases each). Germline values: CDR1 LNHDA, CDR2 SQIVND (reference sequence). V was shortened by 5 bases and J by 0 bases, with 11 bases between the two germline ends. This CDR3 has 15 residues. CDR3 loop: CASSEGPISYNEQFF. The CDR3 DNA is TGTGCCAGTAGTGAGGGACCAATCTCCTACAATGAGCAGTTCTTC.

For the CDR3, the DNA is TGTGCCACCAGCAGAGATCTTGTTGATACGCAGTATTTT. It translates to CATSRDLVDTQYF. This chain joins TRBV15 and TRBJ2-3, with D unclear. V was cut by 0 bases and J by 6 bases, with 7 bases left in between. The CDR3 extends over 13 amino acids. Looked up from germline, CDR1 is LNHNV and CDR2 is YYDKDF (reference sequence). Variable domain in full (rest from reference TRBV15 and TRBJ2-3): DAMVIQNPRYQVTQFGKPVTLSCSQTLNHNVMYWYQQKSSQAPKLLFHYYDKDFNNEADTPDNFQSRRPNTSFCFLDIRSPGLGDTAMYLCATSRDLVDTQYFGPGTRLTVL.